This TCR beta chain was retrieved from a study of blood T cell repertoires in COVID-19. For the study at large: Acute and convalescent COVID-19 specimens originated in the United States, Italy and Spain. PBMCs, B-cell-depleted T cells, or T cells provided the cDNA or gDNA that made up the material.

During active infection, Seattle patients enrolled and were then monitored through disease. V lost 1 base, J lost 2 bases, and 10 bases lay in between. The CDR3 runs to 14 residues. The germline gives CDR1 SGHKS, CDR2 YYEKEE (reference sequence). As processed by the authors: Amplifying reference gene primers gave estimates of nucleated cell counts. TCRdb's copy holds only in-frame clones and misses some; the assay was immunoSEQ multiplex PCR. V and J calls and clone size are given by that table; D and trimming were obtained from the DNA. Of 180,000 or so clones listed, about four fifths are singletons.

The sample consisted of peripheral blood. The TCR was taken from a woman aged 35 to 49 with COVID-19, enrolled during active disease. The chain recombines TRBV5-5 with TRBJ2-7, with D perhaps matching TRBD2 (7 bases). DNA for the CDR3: TGTGCCAGCAGCTTGACAGGGACTACCTACGAGCAGTACTTC. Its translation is CASSLTGTTYEQYF.